These 4 T cell receptor beta chains came from one sample sequenced in a study of human T cells and chemical hapten exposure. In TCRdb, the RACE reads were re-called with MiXCR into one record per CDR3 protein. The table includes around 380,000 distinct CDR3 sequences, around 4.8% detected once. As for time point: patch test 1, 2 weeks after DPC sensitization. Described treatment: therapeutic diphenylcyclopropenone sensitization with weekly scalp DPC. The sequencing here drew on whole blood, taken in connection with sensitization to the hapten diphenylcyclopropenone (DPC). Receptor source: a woman aged 50 to 60 with alopecia areata. Some clones in this sample may be carry-over from other donors' samples.

This clonotype has a count of ten or more. The J gene is TRBJ1-1, the V gene TRBV6-2 or TRBV6-3, with D possibly TRBD1 on 5 matching bases. In germline, CDR1 is MNHEY, CDR2 SVGEGT. V was cut by 5 bases and J by 8 bases, with 12 bases left in between. This CDR3 spans 12 amino acids. In DNA, the CDR3 is TGTGCCAGCAGTATGGGGACCGGGGAAGCTTTCTTT. It yields the protein CASSMGTGEAFF.

This clonotype was detected ten times or more. V and J are TRBV12-5 and TRBJ2-5; no firm D call. The CDR3 spans 13 residues. V lost 2 bases to trimming and J lost 3 bases, with 7 bases between them. Germline values: CDR1 LGHNT, CDR2 FRNRAP. CDR3 residues: CASGLSREETQYF. CDR3 nucleotides: TGTGCTAGTGGTTTGTCTAGGGAAGAGACCCAGTACTTC.

This clonotype was found a few times. The V gene is TRBV27, the J gene TRBJ2-7; 7 nucleotides agree with TRBD1. The CDR3 covers 15 residues. The trim removed 5 bases at V and 4 bases at J, leaving 11 bases unmatched. The V gene's germline CDR1 is MNHEY and CDR2 SMNVEV (reference sequence). This chain's CDR3 is CASSTQTGWRYEQYF. DNA of the CDR3: TGTGCCAGCAGTACTCAGACAGGGTGGAGATACGAGCAGTACTTC.

The sample holds a few counts of this clonotype. V is TRBV5-1 and J is TRBJ2-3; no clear D. CDR3 size: 15 residues. Germline assignment: CDR1 SGHRS and CDR2 YFSETQ. Deletions cut 3 bases from V and 9 bases from J, with 20 bases between. The CDR3 protein is CASSSETPPVGTQYF. The DNA for the CDR3 is TGCGCCAGCAGCTCGGAGACTCCTCCGGTAGGGACGCAGTATTTT.